This T cell receptor (beta chain) was recorded in a study of CD8 T cells in Susac syndrome. Random hexamers were used to reverse transcribe roughly 0.45 to 1 ug of RNA. The TCR beta CDR3 was amplified by immunoSEQ multiplex PCR across 54 Vbeta, 13 Jbeta. TCRdb re-analysed the immunoSEQ multiplex PCR reads in MiXCR, keeping a single row per CDR3 protein. The table shows hundreds of thousands of distinct CDR3 sequences, with around 84% occurring only once. The multiple sclerosis controls were treatment-naive patients with relapsing-remitting disease that was stable or active. Isolation of CD8+ and CD4+ T cells was performed negatively, whereas enrichment of TEMRA cells was done by FACS. V lost 1 base and J 2 bases, leaving 12 bases between the germline ends. Germline CDR1 SGHTA, CDR2 FQGNSA. The CDR3 runs 15 residues.

This receptor was obtained from a human donor with multiple sclerosis. Source material: CD8+ T cells from PBMCs. The genes are TRBV7-2 and TRBJ2-7, with unresolved D. This CDR3 reads CASSLVGDVAYEQYF. DNA of the CDR3: TGTGCCAGCAGCTTAGTCGGAGACGTTGCCTACGAGCAGTACTTC.